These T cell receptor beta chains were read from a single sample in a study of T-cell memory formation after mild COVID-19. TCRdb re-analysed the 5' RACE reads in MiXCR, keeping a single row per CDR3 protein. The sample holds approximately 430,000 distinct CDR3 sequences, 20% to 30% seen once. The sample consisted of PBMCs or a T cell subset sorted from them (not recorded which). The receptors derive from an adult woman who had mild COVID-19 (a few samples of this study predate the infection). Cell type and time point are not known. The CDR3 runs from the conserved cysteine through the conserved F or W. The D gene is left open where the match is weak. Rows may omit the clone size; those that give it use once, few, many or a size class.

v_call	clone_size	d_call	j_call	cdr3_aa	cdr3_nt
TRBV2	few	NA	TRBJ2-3	CASKLLGTDTQYF	TGTGCCAGCAAGTTACTAGGGACAGATACGCAGTATTTT
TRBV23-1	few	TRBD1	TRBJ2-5	CASSQGWDSQETQYF	TGCGCCAGCAGTCAAGGTTGGGACAGTCAAGAGACCCAGTACTTC
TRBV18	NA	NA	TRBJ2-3	CASSPNAIGTDTQYF	TGTGCCAGCTCGCCTAATGCGATTGGGACAGATACGCAGTATTTT
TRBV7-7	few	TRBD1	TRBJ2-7	CASSLGEGAVEQYF	TGTGCTAGCAGCTTAGGTGAGGGGGCGGTCGAGCAGTACTTC
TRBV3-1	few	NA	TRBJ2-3	CASSRRIPPNTQYF	TGTGCCAGCAGCCGTCGAATACCACCAAATACGCAGTATTTT
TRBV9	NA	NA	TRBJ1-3	CASSVGTDSGNTIYF	TGTGCCAGCAGCGTAGGGACAGACTCTGGAAACACCATATATTTT
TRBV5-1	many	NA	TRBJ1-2	CASSIDPKYGYTF	TGCGCCAGCAGCATCGACCCGAAATATGGCTACACCTTC
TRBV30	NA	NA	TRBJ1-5	CAWSVVGVGNQPQHF	TGTGCCTGGAGTGTTGTAGGGGTCGGTAATCAGCCCCAGCATTTT
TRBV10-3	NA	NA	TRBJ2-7	CAISESGSYEQYF	TGTGCCATCAGTGAGTCGGGCTCCTACGAGCAGTACTTC
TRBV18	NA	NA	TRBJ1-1	CASSLNGAANTEAFF	TGTGCCAGCTCACTTAACGGGGCAGCGAACACTGAAGCTTTCTTT
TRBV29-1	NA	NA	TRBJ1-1	CSAGQLGRTEAFF	TGCAGCGCCGGACAGTTAGGGCGGACTGAAGCTTTCTTT
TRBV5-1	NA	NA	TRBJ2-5	CASGPAPQETQYF	TGCGCCAGTGGGCCGGCTCCCCAAGAGACCCAGTACTTC
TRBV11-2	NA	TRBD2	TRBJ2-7	CASSSLAGRLYEQYF	TGTGCCAGCAGCTCTCTAGCGGGGAGACTCTACGAGCAGTACTTC
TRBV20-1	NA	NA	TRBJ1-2	CSARDLRGARYGYTF	TGCAGTGCTAGAGATCTTCGGGGTGCGCGGTATGGCTACACCTTC
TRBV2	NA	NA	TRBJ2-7	CASDNRSRGDEQYF	TGTGCCAGCGACAACCGGAGCAGAGGGGACGAGCAGTACTTC
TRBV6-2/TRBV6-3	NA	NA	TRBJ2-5	CASSPGGPQETQYF	TGTGCCAGCAGTCCCGGAGGGCCCCAAGAGACCCAGTACTTC
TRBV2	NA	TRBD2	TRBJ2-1	CASSPLEAGGPHEQFF	TGTGCCAGCAGCCCCCTCGAAGCGGGAGGGCCACATGAGCAGTTCTTC
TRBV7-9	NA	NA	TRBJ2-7	CASSSATTDGYEQYF	TGTGCCAGCAGCTCGGCCACAACCGACGGGTACGAGCAGTACTTC
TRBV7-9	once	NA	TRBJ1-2	CASSPVTDNYGYTF	TGTGCCAGCAGCCCCGTGACAGATAACTATGGCTACACCTTC
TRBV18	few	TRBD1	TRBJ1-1	CASSPPDRGEITEAFF	TGTGCCAGCTCACCACCGGACAGGGGCGAGATCACTGAAGCTTTCTTT
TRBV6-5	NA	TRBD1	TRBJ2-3	CASTPGQARTDTQYF	TGTGCCAGCACCCCGGGACAGGCCCGCACAGATACGCAGTATTTT
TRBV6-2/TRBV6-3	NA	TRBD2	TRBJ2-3	CASRVAGLAADTQYF	TGTGCCAGCAGAGTAGCGGGATTAGCAGCAGATACGCAGTATTTT
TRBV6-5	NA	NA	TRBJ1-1	CASSYHLGQDMNTEAFF	TGTGCCAGCAGTTACCATCTCGGGCAGGACATGAACACTGAAGCTTTCTTT
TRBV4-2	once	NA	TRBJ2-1	CASSQAASPISYNEQFF	TGTGCCAGCAGCCAAGCCGCTAGTCCCATCTCCTACAATGAGCAGTTCTTC
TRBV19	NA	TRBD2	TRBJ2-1	CASCSGGASDEQFF	TGTGCCAGTTGTAGCGGGGGGGCCTCGGATGAGCAGTTCTTC
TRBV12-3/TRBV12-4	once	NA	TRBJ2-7	CASSLAPPRYSYEQYF	TGTGCCAGCAGTTTAGCCCCGCCACGGTACTCCTACGAGCAGTACTTC
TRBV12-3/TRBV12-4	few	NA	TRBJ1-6	CASSLSRRNSPLHF	TGTGCCAGCAGTTTATCACGCAGGAATTCACCCCTCCACTTT
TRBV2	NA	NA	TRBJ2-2	CASAWYTANGELFF	TGTGCCAGCGCGTGGTATACAGCAAATGGGGAGCTGTTTTTT
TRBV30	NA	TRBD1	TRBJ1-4	CAWRGQLTTNEKLFF	TGTGCCTGGAGGGGACAGCTTACAACTAATGAAAAACTGTTTTTT
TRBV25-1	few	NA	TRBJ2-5	CASSLPRGLQYF	TGTGCCAGCAGTCTTCCTCGGGGGCTTCAGTACTTC
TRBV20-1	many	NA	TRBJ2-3	CSARDVGTQYF	TGCAGTGCTAGAGATGTGGGTACGCAGTATTTT
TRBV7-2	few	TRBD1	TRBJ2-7	CASSPVGVDRIIYEQYF	TGTGCCAGCAGCCCTGTAGGGGTGGACAGGATTATCTACGAGCAGTACTTC
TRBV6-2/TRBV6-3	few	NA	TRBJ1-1	CASRAPQGYTEAFF	TGTGCCAGCAGAGCCCCCCAGGGTTACACTGAAGCTTTCTTT
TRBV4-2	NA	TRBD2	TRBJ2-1	CASSPGLAGVDEQFF	TGTGCCAGCAGCCCCGGACTAGCGGGAGTCGACGAGCAGTTCTTC
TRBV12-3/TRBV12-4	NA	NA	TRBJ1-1	CASSKDRHTEAFF	TGTGCCAGCAGCAAGGACAGACACACTGAAGCTTTCTTT
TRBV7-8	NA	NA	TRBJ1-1	CASSPPTGWNTEAFF	TGTGCCAGCAGCCCACCCACGGGGTGGAACACTGAAGCTTTCTTT
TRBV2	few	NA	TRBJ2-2	CASSEVLAGELFF	TGTGCCAGCAGTGAGGTTCTAGCCGGGGAGCTGTTTTTT
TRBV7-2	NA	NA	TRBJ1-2	CASSLGGQDGYTF	TGTGCCAGCAGCTTAGGGGGGCAAGATGGCTACACCTTC
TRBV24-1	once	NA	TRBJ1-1	CATSPAGTSNTEAFF	TGTGCCACCAGTCCCGCCGGGACATCGAACACTGAAGCTTTCTTT
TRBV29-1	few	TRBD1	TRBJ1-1	CSVGLTGGNTEAFF	TGCAGCGTTGGATTAACAGGGGGCAACACTGAAGCTTTCTTT
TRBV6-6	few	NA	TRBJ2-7	CASSLGTVSREQYF	TGTGCCAGCAGTCTAGGGACTGTATCGAGGGAGCAGTACTTC
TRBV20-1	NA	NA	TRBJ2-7	CSARAPDSFYEQYF	TGCAGTGCTAGAGCGCCCGACAGTTTTTACGAGCAGTACTTC
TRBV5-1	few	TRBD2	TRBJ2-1	CASSPPGTSGRASYNEQFF	TGCGCCAGCAGCCCCCCGGGGACTAGCGGGAGGGCCTCCTACAATGAGCAGTTCTTC
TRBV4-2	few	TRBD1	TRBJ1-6	CASSQEDRDGSPLHF	TGTGCCAGCAGCCAAGAGGACAGGGACGGTTCACCCCTCCACTTT
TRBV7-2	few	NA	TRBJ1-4	CASSLGGLSEKLFF	TGTGCCAGCAGCTTAGGAGGGCTCAGTGAAAAACTGTTTTTT
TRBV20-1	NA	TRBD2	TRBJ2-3	CSARETSGRADTQYF	TGCAGTGCTAGAGAAACTAGCGGGAGGGCAGATACGCAGTATTTT